This TCR beta chain was retrieved from a study of blood T cell repertoires in COVID-19. The germline V gene encodes CDR1 SGHKS and CDR2 YYEKEE (reference sequence). The CDR3 has 13 residues. The ends lost 4 bases at V and 7 bases at J; junction bases unmatched: 3. Some clones are missing from TCRdb's copy, which holds only in-frame ones; the method was immunoSEQ multiplex PCR. The table records more than 110,000 clones, under 90% of them present only once. The gene calls are TRBV5-5 and TRBJ2-5; TRBD1 aligns across 11 bases. The specimen sequenced was peripheral blood. The TCR sequence derives from a human donor in a cohort sampled during active COVID-19. The CDR3 nucleotides are TGTGCCAGCAGCCCGGGGACAGGGGGGACCCAGTACTTC. This gives the protein CASSPGTGGTQYF.